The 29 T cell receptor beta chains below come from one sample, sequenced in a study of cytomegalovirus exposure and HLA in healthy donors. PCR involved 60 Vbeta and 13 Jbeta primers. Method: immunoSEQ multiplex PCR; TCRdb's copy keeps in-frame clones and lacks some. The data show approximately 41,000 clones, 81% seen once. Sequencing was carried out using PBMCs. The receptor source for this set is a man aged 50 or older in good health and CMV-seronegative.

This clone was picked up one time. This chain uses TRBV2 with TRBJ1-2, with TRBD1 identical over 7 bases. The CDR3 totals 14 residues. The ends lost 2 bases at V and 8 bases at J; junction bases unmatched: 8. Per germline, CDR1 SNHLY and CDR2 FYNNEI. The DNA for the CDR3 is TGTGCCAGCAGTGAATTTAGGGGGCGGCGGGGCTACACCTTC. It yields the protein CASSEFRGRRGYTF.

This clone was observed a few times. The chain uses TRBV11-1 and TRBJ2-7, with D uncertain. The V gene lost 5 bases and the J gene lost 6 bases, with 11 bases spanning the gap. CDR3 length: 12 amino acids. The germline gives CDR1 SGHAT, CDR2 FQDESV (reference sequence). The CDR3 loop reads CASSGGKPEQYF. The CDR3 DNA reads TGTGCCAGCAGCGGCGGCAAGCCCGAGCAGTACTTC.

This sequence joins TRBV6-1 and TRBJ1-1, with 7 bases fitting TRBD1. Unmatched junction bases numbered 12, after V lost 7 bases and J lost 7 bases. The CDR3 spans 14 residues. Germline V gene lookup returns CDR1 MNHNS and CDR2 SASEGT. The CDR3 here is CASTLTGRQGEAFF. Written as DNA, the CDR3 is TGTGCCAGCACCCTGACAGGGCGACAGGGTGAAGCTTTCTTT.

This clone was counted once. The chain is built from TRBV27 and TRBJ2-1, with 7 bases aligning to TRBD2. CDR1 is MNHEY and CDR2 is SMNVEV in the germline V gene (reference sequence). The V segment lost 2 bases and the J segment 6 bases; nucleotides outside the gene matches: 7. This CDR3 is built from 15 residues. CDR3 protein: CASSLSGAWGNEQFF. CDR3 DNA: TGTGCCAGCAGTTTAAGCGGGGCCTGGGGCAATGAGCAGTTCTTC.

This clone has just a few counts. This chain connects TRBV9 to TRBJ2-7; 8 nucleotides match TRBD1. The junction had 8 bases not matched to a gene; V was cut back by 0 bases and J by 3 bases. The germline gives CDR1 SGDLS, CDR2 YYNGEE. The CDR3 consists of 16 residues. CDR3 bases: TGTGCCAGCAGCGTAGACCCCTCAGGGGGCATCTACGAGCAGTACTTC. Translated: CASSVDPSGGIYEQYF.

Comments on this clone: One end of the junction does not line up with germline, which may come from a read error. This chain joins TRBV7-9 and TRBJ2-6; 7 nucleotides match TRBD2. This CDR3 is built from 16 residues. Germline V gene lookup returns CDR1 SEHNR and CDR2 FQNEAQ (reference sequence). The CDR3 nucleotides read TGTTCCAGCAGCTTAGCGGGCCATCCAGGGGCCAACGTCCTGACTTTC. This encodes CSSSLAGHPGANVLTF.

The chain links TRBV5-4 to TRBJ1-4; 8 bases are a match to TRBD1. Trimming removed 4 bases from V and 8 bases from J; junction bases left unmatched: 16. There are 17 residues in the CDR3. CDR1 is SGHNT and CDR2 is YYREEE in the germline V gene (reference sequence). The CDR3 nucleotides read TGTGCCAGCAGCACCTCCAAAGCGGGCAGGGGGCCCGAAAAACTGTTTTTT. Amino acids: CASSTSKAGRGPEKLFF.

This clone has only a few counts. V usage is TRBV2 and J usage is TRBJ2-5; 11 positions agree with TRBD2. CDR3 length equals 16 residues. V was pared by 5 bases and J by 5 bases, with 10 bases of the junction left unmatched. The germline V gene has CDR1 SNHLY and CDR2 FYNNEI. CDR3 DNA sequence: TGTGCCAGCAGTTCGGACGCACTAGCGGGAGCTGAGACCCAGTACTTC. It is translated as CASSSDALAGAETQYF.

The chain's CDR3 is CASSEGDRGPYGYTF. The CDR3, as DNA: TGTGCCAGTAGCGAAGGGGACAGGGGACCGTATGGCTACACCTTC. J is TRBJ1-2 and V is TRBV19; 10 nucleotides align to TRBD1. Unmatched junction bases numbered 9, after V lost 6 bases and J lost 5 bases. Germline-derived CDR1 and CDR2 are LNHDA and SQIVND (reference sequence). The CDR3 is 15 amino acids.

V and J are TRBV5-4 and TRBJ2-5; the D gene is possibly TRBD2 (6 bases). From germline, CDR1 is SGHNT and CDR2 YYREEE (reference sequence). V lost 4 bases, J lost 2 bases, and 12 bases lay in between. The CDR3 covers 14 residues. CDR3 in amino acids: CASSQGGVQETQYF. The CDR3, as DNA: TGTGCCAGCAGCCAAGGCGGGGTTCAAGAGACCCAGTACTTC. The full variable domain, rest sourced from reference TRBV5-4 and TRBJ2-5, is ETGVTQSPTHLIKTRGQQVTLRCSSQSGHNTVSWYQQALGQGPQFIFQYYREEENGRGNFPPRFSGLQFPNYSSELNVNALELDDSALYLCASSQGGVQETQYFGPGTRLLVL.

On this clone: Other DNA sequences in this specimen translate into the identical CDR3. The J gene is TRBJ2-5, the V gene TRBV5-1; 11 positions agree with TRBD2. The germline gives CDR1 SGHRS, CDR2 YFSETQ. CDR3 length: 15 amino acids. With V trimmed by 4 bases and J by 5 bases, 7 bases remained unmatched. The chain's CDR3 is CASSGGTSGPETQYF. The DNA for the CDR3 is TGCGCCAGCAGCGGCGGGACTAGCGGTCCCGAGACCCAGTACTTC. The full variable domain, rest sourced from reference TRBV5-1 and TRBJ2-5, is KAGVTQTPRYLIKTRGQQVTLSCSPISGHRSVSWYQQTPGQGLQFLFEYFSETQRNKGNFPGRFSGRQFSNSRSEMNVSTLELGDSALYLCASSGGTSGPETQYFGPGTRLLVL.

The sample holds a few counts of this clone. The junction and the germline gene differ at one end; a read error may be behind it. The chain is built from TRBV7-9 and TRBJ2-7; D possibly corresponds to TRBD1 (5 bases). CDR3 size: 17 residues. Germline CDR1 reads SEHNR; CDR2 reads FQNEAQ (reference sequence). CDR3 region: CSSSYKPYSDRGYEQYF. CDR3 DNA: TGTTCCAGCAGCTATAAACCCTATAGTGACAGAGGCTACGAGCAGTACTTC.

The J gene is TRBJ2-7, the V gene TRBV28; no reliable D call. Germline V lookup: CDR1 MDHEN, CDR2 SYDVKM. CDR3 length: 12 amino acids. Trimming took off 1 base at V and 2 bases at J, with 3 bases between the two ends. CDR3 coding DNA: TGTGCCAGCAGTTTATCGGCCTACGAGCAGTACTTC. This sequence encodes CASSLSAYEQYF.

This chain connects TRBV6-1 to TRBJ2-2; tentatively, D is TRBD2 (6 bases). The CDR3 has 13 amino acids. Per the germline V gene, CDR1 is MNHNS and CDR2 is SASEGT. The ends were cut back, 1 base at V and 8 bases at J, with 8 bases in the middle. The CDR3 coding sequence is TGTGCCAGCAGTGAAGTTGGGAGGGGGGAGCTGTTTTTT. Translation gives CASSEVGRGELFF.

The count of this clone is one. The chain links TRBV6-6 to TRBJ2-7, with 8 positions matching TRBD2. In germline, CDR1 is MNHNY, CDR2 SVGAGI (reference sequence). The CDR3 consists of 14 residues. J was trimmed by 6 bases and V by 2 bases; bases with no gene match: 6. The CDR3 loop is CASSYTGGLGEQYF. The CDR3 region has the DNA TGTGCCAGCAGTTACACGGGGGGGCTAGGCGAGCAGTACTTC.

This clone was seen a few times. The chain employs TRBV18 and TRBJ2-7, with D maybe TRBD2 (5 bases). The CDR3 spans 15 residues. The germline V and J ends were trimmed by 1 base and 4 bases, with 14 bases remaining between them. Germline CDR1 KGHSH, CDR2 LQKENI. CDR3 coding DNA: TGTGCCAGCTCACCACAGGGAGATCAACCTTACGAGCAGTACTTC. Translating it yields CASSPQGDQPYEQYF.

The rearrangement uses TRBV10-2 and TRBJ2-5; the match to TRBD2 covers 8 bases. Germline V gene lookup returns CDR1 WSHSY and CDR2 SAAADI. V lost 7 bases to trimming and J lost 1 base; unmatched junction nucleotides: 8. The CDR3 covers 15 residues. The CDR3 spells CASMLAGTPQETQYF. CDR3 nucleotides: TGCGCCAGCATGTTAGCGGGGACCCCCCAAGAGACCCAGTACTTC.

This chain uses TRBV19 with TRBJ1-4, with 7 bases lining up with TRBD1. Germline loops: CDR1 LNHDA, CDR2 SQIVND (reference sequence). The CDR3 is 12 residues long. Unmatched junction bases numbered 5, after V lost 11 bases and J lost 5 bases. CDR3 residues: CASGGLNEKLFF. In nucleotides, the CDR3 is TGTGCCTCAGGGGGGCTGAATGAAAAACTGTTTTTT.

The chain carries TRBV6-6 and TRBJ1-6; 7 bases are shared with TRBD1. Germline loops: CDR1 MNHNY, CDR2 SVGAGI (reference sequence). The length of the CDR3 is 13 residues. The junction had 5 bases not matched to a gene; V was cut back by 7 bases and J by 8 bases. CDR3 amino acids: CASIRGTDSPLHF. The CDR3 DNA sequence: TGTGCCAGCATTCGGGGGACAGATTCACCCCTCCACTTT.

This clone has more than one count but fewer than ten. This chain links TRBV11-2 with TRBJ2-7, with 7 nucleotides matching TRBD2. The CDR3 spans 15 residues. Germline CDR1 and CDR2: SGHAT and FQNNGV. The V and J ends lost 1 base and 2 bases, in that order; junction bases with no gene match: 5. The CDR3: CASSLVTSVTYEQYF. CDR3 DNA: TGTGCCAGCAGCTTAGTTACTAGCGTCACCTACGAGCAGTACTTC.

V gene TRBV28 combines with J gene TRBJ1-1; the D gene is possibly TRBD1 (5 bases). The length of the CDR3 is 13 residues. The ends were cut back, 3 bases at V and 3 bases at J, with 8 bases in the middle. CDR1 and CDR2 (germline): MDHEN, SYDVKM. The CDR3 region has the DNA TGTGCCAGCAGTTTCCAGGGTGACACTGAAGCTTTCTTT. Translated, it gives CASSFQGDTEAFF.

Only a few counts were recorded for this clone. CDR3 DNA: TGTGCCACCAGCAGAGTATCAGCTAACTATGGCTACACCTTC. Its translation: CATSRVSANYGYTF. The genes are TRBV15 and TRBJ1-2; D gene unclear. Germline V gene lookup returns CDR1 LNHNV and CDR2 YYDKDF (reference sequence). The V end was cut by 1 base, the J end by 0 bases, with 6 bases between. This CDR3 spans 14 amino acids.

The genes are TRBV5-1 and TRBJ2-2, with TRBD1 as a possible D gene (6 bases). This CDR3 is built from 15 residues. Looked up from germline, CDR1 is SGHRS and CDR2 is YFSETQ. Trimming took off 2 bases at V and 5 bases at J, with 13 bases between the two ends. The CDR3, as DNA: TGCGCCAGCAGCTTCGGGCAGGGGCCGACCGGGGAGCTGTTTTTT. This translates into CASSFGQGPTGELFF.

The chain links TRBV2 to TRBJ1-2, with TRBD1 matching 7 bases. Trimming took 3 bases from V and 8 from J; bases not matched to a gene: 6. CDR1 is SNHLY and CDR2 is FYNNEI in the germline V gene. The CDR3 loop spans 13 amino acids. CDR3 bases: TGTGCCAGCAGTGACCAGGGGGTGGGGGGCTACACCTTC. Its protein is CASSDQGVGGYTF.

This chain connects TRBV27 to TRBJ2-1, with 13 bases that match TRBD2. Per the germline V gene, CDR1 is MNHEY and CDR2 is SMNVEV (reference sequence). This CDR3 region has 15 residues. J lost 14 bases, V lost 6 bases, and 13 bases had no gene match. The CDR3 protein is CASSRLAGGPQREFF. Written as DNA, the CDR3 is TGTGCCAGCAGCCGACTAGCGGGAGGACCCCAGAGGGAGTTCTTC.

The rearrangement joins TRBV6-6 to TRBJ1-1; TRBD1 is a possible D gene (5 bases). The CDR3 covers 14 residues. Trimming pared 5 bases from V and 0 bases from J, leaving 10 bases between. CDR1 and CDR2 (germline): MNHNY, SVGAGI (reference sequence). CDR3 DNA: TGTGCCAGCAGTAAAGGGGCCATGAACACTGAAGCTTTCTTT. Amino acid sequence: CASSKGAMNTEAFF.

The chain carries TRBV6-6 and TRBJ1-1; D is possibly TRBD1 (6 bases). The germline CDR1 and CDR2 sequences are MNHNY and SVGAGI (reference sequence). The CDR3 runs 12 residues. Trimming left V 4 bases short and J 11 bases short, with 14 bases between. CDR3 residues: CASSSLQGFAFF. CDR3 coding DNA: TGTGCCAGCAGTTCCCTACAGGGTTTTGCTTTCTTT.

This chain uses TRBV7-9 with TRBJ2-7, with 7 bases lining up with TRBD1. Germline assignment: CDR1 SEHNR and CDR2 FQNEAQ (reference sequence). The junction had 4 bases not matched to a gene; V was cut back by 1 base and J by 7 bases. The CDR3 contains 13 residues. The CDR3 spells CASSLEGAREQYF. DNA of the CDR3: TGTGCCAGCAGCTTAGAGGGGGCTAGGGAGCAGTACTTC.

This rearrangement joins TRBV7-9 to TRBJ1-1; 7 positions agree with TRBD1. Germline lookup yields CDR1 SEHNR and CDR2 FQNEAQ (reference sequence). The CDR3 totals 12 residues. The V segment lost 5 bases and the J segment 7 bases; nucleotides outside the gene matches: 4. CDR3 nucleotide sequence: TGTGCCAGCAGCGAAGGGACAGATGAAGCTTTCTTT. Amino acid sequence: CASSEGTDEAFF. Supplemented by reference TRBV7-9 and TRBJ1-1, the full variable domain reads DTGVSQNPRHKITKRGQNVTFRCDPISEHNRLYWYRQTLGQGPEFLTYFQNEAQLEKSRLLSDRFSAERPKGSFSTLEIQRTEQGDSAMYLCASSEGTDEAFFGQGTRLTVV.